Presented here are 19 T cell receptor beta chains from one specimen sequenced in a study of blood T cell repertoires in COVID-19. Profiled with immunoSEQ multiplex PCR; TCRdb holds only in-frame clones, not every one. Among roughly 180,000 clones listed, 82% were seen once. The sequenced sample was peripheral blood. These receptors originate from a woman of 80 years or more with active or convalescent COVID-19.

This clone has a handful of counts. The CDR3 sequence: CASSSVDRWDTQYF. The CDR3 nucleotides read TGTGCCAGCAGCTCCGTAGACAGGTGGGATACGCAGTATTTT. V usage is TRBV7-9 and J usage is TRBJ2-3; the D gene is possibly TRBD1 (6 bases). The V end lost 4 bases, the J end lost 6 bases, and 14 bases lay between the germline ends. The CDR3 contains 14 residues. Germline V lookup: CDR1 SEHNR, CDR2 FQNEAQ (reference sequence). Filled out from reference TRBV7-9 and TRBJ2-3, the complete variable domain reads DTGVSQNPRHKITKRGQNVTFRCDPISEHNRLYWYRQTLGQGPEFLTYFQNEAQLEKSRLLSDRFSAERPKGSFSTLEIQRTEQGDSAMYLCASSSVDRWDTQYFGPGTRLTVL.

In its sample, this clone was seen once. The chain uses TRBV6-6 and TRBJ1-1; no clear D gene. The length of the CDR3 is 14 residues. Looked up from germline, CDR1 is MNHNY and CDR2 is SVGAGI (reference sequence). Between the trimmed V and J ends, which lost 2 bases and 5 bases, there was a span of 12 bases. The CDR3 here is CASSYSGRETEAFF. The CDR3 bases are TGTGCCAGCAGTTACAGCGGACGGGAGACTGAAGCTTTCTTT.

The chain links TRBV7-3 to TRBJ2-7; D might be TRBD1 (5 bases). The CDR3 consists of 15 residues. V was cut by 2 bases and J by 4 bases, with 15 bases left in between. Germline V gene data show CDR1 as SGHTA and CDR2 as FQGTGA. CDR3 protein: CASSLPWGAGYEQYF. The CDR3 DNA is TGTGCCAGCAGCTTACCTTGGGGCGCCGGATACGAGCAGTACTTC.

The CDR3 loop is CASSGRAYNEQFF. In nucleotides, the CDR3 is TGTGCCAGTAGCGGGAGGGCCTACAATGAGCAGTTCTTC. The rearrangement links TRBV19 to TRBJ2-1, with 8 bases that match TRBD2. With V trimmed by 6 bases and J by 2 bases, 0 bases remained unmatched. This CDR3 comprises 13 residues. Germline values: CDR1 LNHDA, CDR2 SQIVND (reference sequence).

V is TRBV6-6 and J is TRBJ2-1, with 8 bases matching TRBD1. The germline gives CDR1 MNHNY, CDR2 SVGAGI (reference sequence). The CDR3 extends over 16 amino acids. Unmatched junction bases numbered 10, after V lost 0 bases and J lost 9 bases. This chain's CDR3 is CASSYSYRGIGGEQFF. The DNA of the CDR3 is TGTGCCAGCAGTTACTCCTACAGGGGGATTGGAGGTGAGCAGTTCTTC.

CDR3 bases: TGTGCCAGCAGCGCGGGACAGGGGAGAGAGGTTTCACCCCTCCACTTT. Its protein product is CASSAGQGREVSPLHF. The chain couples TRBV9 to TRBJ1-6; TRBD1 matches 10 bases. The germline V gene encodes CDR1 SGDLS and CDR2 YYNGEE. Trimming at V came to 3 bases and at J to 9 bases, leaving 9 bases not matched to a gene. This CDR3 contains 16 residues. The variable domain in full, with the rest retrieved from reference TRBV9 and TRBJ1-6, is DSGVTQTPKHLITATGQRVTLRCSPRSGDLSVYWYQQSLDQGLQFLIQYYNGEERAKGNILERFSAQQFPDLHSELNLSSLELGDSALYFCASSAGQGREVSPLHFGNGTRLTVT.

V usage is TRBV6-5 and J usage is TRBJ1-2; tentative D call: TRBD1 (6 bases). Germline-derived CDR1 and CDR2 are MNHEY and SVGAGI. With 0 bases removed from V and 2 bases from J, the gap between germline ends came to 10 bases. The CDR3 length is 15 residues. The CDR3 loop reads CASSYSVGQNYGYTF. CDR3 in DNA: TGTGCCAGCAGTTACTCGGTAGGACAGAACTATGGCTACACCTTC.

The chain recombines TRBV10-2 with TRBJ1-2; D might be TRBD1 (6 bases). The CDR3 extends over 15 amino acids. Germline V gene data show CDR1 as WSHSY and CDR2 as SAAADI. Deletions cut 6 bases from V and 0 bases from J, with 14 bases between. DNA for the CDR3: TGCGCCAGCAGGCCCGCGGGGGCGTCTAACTATGGCTACACCTTC. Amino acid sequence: CASRPAGASNYGYTF.

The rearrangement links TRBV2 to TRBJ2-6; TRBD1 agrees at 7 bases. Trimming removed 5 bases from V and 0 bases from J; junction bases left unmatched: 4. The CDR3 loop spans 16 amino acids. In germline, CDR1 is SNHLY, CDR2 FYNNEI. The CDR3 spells CASSKGQNSGANVLTF. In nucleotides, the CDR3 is TGTGCCAGCAGTAAGGGACAGAACTCTGGGGCCAACGTCCTGACTTTC.

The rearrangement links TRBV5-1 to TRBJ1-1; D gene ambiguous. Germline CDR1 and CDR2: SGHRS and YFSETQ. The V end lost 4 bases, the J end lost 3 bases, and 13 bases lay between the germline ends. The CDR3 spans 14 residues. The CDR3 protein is CASSPVTSDTEAFF. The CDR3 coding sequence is TGCGCCAGCAGCCCCGTAACCTCGGACACTGAAGCTTTCTTT.

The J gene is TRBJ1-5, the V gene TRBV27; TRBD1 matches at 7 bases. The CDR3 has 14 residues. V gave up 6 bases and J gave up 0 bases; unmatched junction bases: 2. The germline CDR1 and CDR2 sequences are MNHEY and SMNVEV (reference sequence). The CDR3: CASRDRASNQPQHF. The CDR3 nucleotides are TGTGCCAGCAGAGACAGGGCTAGCAATCAGCCCCAGCATTTT.

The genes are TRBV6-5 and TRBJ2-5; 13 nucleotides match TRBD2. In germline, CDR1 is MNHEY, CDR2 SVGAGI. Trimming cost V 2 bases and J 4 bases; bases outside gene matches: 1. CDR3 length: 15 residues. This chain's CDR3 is CASSYGLAGVETQYF. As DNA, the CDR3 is TGTGCCAGCAGTTACGGACTAGCGGGAGTAGAGACCCAGTACTTC.

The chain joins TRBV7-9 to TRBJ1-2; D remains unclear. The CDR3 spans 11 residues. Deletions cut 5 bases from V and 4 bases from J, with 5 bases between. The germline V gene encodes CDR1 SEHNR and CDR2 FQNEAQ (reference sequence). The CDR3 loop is CASSPIYGYTF. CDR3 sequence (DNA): TGTGCCAGCAGCCCAATCTATGGCTACACCTTC. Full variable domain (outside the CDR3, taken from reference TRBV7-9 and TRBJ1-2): DTGVSQNPRHKITKRGQNVTFRCDPISEHNRLYWYRQTLGQGPEFLTYFQNEAQLEKSRLLSDRFSAERPKGSFSTLEIQRTEQGDSAMYLCASSPIYGYTFGSGTRLTVV.

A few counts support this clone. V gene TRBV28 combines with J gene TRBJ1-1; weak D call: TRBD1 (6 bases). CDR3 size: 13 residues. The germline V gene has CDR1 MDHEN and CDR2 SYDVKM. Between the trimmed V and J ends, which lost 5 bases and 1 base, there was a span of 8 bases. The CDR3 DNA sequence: TGTGCCAGCAGTAAGGACAGGAACACTGAAGCTTTCTTT. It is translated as CASSKDRNTEAFF.

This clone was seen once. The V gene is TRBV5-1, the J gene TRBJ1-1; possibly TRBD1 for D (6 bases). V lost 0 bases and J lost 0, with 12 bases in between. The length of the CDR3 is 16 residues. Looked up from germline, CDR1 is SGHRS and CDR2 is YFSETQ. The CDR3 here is CASSLVPGQLNTEAFF. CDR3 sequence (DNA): TGCGCCAGCAGCTTGGTTCCAGGACAGCTGAACACTGAAGCTTTCTTT. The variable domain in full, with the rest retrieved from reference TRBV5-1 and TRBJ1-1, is KAGVTQTPRYLIKTRGQQVTLSCSPISGHRSVSWYQQTPGQGLQFLFEYFSETQRNKGNFPGRFSGRQFSNSRSEMNVSTLELGDSALYLCASSLVPGQLNTEAFFGQGTRLTVV.

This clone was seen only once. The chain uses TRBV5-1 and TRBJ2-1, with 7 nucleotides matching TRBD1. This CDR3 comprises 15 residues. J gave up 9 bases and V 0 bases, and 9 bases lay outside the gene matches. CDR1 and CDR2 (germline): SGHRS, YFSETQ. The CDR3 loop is CASSLVGQGDGEQFF. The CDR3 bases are TGCGCCAGCAGCTTGGTAGGGCAGGGGGACGGTGAGCAGTTCTTC.

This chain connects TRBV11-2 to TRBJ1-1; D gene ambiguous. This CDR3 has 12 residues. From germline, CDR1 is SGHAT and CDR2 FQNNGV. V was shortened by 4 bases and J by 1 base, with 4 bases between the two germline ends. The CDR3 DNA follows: TGTGCCAGCAGCTCCGGGAACACTGAAGCTTTCTTT. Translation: CASSSGNTEAFF.

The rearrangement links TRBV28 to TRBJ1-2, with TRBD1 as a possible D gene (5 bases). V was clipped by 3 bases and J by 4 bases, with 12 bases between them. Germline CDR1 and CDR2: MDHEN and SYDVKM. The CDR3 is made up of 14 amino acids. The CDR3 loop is CASSFRGGSYGYTF. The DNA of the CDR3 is TGTGCCAGCAGTTTCCGGGGGGGGAGCTATGGCTACACCTTC.

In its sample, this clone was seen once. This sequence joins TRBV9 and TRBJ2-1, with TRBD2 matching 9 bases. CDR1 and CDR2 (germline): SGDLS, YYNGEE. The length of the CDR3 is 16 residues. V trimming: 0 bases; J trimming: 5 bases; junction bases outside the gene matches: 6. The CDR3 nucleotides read TGTGCCAGCAGCGTAGAGGCACTAGCGGGCCACAATGAGCAGTTCTTC. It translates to CASSVEALAGHNEQFF.